This T cell receptor (beta chain) comes out of a study of cytomegalovirus exposure and HLA in healthy donors. CDR3 length equals 18 residues. V was pared by 5 bases and J by 3 bases, with 15 bases of the junction left unmatched. Germline lookup yields CDR1 MDHEN and CDR2 SYDVKM. The PCR was carried out with 60 Vbeta primers and 13 Jbeta primers. The protocol was immunoSEQ multiplex PCR, while the TCRdb copy is restricted to in-frame clones and leaves out a portion. This table holds over 100,000 clones. V gene TRBV28 combines with J gene TRBJ2-7; 11 nucleotides line up with TRBD1. The source material was PBMCs. This clonotype was sampled from a man aged 35 to 55 in good health and CMV-seropositive. The CDR3 coding sequence is TGTGCCAGCAGTCCGCCGGGAGGGACCGGGACAGGGGGCTACGAGCAGTACTTC. As protein: CASSPPGGTGTGGYEQYF.